This T cell receptor beta chain was captured by sequencing in a study of blood T cell repertoires in COVID-19. Study details: There were acute and convalescent COVID-19 samples, and they came from the United States, Italy and Spain.

TCRdb keeps only in-frame clones here, not all; method: immunoSEQ multiplex PCR. In the table there are roughly 240,000 clones, approximately 86% of which are singletons. This CDR3 comprises 18 residues. The J segment lost 0 bases and the V segment lost 2 bases, leaving 6 bases of the junction unmatched. The germline CDR1 and CDR2 sequences are KGHDR and SFDVKD. The material sequenced was peripheral blood. This chain connects TRBV24-1 to TRBJ2-2; 9 bases are shared with TRBD1. This TCR derives from a woman aged 60-75 years who had recovered from COVID-19. CDR3 amino acids: CATSDYGNRGPNTGELFF. CDR3 nucleotides: TGTGCCACCAGTGATTACGGCAACAGGGGGCCGAACACCGGGGAGCTGTTTTTT.